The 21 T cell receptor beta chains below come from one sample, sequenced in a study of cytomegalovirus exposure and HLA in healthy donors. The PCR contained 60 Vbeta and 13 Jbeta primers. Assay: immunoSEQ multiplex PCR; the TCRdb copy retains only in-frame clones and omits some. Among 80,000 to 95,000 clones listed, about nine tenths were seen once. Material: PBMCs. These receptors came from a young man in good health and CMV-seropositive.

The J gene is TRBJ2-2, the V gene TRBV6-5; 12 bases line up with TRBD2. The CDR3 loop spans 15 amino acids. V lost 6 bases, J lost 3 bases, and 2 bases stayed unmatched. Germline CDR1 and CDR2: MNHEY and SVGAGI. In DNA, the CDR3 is TGTGCCAGCAGGACTAGCGGGAGAGACACCGGGGAGCTGTTTTTT. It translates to CASRTSGRDTGELFF.

The CDR3 here is CAWSVASGVHSYEQYF. CDR3 DNA sequence: TGTGCCTGGAGTGTCGCCTCGGGGGTCCACTCCTACGAGCAGTACTTC. V and J are TRBV30 and TRBJ2-7, with D maybe TRBD2 (6 bases). Germline CDR1 and CDR2: GTSNPN and SVGIG (reference sequence). This CDR3 contains 16 residues. The V end lost 0 bases, the J end lost 0 bases, and 15 bases lay between the germline ends.

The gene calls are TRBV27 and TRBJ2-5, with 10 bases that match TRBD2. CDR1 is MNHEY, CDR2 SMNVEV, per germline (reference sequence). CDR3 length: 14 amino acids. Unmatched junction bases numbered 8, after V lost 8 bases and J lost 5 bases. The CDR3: CASDPGLAKETQYF. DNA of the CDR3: TGTGCCAGCGACCCGGGACTAGCGAAGGAGACCCAGTACTTC.

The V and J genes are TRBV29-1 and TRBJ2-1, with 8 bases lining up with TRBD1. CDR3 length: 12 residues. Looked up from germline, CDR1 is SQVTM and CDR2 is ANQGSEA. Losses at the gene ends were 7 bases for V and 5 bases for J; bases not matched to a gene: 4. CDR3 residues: CSERTGHNEQFF. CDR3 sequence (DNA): TGCAGCGAGAGGACAGGGCACAATGAGCAGTTCTTC.

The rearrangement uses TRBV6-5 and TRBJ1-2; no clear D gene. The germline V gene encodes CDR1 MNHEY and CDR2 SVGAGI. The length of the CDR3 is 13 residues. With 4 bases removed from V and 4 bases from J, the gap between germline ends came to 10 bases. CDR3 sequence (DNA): TGTGCCAGCAGTTTACATCGCAGCTATGGCTACACCTTC. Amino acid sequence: CASSLHRSYGYTF.

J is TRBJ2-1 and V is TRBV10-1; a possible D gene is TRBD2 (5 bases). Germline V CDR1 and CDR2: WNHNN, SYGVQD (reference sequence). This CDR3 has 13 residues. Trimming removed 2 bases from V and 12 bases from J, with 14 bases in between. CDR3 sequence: CASSERKAGAQFF. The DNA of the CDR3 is TGCGCCAGCAGTGAGCGGAAGGCGGGTGCGCAGTTCTTC.

Written as DNA, the CDR3 is TGTGCCAGCAGTTCTCCGGGACAGGGGGGGAGTGAAGCTTTCTTT. It is translated as CASSSPGQGGSEAFF. The chain has TRBV28 and TRBJ1-1; 11 positions agree with TRBD1. Per germline, CDR1 MDHEN and CDR2 SYDVKM. The J segment lost 7 bases and the V segment lost 4 bases, leaving 8 bases of the junction unmatched. This CDR3 contains 15 residues.

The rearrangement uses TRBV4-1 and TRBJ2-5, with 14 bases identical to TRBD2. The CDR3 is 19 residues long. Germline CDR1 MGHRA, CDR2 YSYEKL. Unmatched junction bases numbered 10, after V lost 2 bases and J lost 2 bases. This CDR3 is CASSQPGLAGVQAQETQYF. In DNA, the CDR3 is TGCGCCAGCAGCCAACCGGGACTAGCGGGAGTACAGGCACAAGAGACCCAGTACTTC.

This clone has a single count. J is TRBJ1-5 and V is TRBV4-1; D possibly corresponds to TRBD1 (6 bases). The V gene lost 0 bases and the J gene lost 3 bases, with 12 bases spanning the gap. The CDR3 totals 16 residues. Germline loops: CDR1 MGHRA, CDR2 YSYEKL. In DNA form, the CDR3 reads TGCGCCAGCAGCCAAGACCCAGGACAGTTCAATCAGCCCCAGCATTTT. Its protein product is CASSQDPGQFNQPQHF.

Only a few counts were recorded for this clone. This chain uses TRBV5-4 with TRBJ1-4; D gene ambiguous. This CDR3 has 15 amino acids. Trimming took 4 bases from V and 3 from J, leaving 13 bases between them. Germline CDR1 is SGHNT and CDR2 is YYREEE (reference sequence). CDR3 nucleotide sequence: TGTGCCAGCAGCCTGTCTGCGGGTGCTAATGAAAAACTGTTTTTT. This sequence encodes CASSLSAGANEKLFF.

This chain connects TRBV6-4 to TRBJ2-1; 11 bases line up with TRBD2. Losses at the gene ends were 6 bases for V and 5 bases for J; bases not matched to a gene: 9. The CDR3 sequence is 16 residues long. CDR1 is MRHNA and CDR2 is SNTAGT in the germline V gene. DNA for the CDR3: TGTGCCAGCAGCGCGACCGGGACTAGCGGAAACAATGAGCAGTTCTTC. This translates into CASSATGTSGNNEQFF.

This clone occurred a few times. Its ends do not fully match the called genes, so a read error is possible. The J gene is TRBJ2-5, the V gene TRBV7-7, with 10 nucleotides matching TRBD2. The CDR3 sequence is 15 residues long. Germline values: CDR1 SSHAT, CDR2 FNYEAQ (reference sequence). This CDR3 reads CASSLGAGGPETQYF. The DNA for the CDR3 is TGTGCTAGCAGCTTAGGAGCGGGAGGGCCGGAGACCCAGTACTTC. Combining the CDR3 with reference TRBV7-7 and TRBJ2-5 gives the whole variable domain GAGVSQSPRYKVTKRGQDVTLRCDPISSHATLYWYQQALGQGPEFLTYFNYEAQPDKSGLPSDRFSAERPEGSISTLTIQRTEQRDSAMYRCASSLGAGGPETQYFGPGTRLLVL.

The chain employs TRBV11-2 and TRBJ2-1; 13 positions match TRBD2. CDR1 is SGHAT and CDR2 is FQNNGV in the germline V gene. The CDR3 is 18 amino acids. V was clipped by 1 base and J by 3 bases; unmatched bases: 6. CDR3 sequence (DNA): TGTGCCAGCAGCTTAGGCGGACTAGCGGGAGTGGGCTACAATGAGCAGTTCTTC. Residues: CASSLGGLAGVGYNEQFF.

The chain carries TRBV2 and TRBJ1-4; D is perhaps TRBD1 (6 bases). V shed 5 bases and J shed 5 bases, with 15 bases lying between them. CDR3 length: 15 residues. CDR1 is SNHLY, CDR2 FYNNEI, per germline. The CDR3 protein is CASSNHRDGNEKLFF. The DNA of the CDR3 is TGTGCCAGCAGTAATCACAGGGATGGGAATGAAAAACTGTTTTTT.

CDR3: CASRSSGRALWETQYF. The DNA for the CDR3 is TGTGCCAGTAGGTCTAGCGGGAGGGCCCTCTGGGAGACCCAGTACTTC. J is TRBJ2-5 and V is TRBV19, with 12 bases lining up with TRBD2. Losses at the gene ends were 6 bases for V and 5 bases for J; bases not matched to a gene: 10. CDR1 and CDR2 (germline): LNHDA, SQIVND (reference sequence). The CDR3 runs 16 residues.

The CDR3 nucleotides read TGTGCCAGCTCACCACCCGTGACAGGCTCTCCCTACGAGCAGTACTTC. This translates into CASSPPVTGSPYEQYF. The rearrangement joins TRBV18 to TRBJ2-7; tentative D call: TRBD1 (6 bases). V was shortened by 0 bases and J by 2 bases, with 14 bases between the two germline ends. The CDR3 spans 16 residues. CDR1 KGHSH and CDR2 LQKENI come from the germline V gene.

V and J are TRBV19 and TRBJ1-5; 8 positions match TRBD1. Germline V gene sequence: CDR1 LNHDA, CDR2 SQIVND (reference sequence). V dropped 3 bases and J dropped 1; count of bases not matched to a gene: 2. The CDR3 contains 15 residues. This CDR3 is CASSMDRVSNQPQHF. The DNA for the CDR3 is TGTGCCAGTAGTATGGACAGGGTGAGCAATCAGCCCCAGCATTTT.

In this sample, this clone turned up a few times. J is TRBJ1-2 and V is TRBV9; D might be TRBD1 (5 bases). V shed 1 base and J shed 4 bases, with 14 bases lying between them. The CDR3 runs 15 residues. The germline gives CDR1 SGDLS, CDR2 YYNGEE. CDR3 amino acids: CASSVSPTDSYGYTF. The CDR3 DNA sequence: TGTGCCAGCAGCGTATCCCCGACAGACAGCTATGGCTACACCTTC. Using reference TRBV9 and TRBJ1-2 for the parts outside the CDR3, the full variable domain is DSGVTQTPKHLITATGQRVTLRCSPRSGDLSVYWYQQSLDQGLQFLIQYYNGEERAKGNILERFSAQQFPDLHSELNLSSLELGDSALYFCASSVSPTDSYGYTFGSGTRLTVV.

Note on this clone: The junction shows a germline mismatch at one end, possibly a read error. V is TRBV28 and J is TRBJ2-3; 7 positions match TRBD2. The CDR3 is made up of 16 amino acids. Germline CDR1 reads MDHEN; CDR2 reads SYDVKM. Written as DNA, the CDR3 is TGTGCCAGCAGTTTTTCCCCGCGGGAGAGCAGAGATACGCAGTATTTT. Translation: CASSFSPRESRDTQYF.

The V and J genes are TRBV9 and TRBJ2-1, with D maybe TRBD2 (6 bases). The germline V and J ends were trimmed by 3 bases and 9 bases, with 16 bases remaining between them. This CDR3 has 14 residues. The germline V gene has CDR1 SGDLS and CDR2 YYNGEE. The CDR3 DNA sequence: TGTGCCAGCAGCGCCAGTCGGACTACGGGTGAGCAGTTCTTC. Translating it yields CASSASRTTGEQFF.

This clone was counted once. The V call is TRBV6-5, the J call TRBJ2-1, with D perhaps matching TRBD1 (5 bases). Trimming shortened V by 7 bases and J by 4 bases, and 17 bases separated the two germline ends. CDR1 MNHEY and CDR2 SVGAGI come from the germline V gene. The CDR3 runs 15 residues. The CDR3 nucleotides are TGTGCCAGCACCTCCCTCACTAAGGGGTACAATGAGCAGTTCTTC. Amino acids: CASTSLTKGYNEQFF.